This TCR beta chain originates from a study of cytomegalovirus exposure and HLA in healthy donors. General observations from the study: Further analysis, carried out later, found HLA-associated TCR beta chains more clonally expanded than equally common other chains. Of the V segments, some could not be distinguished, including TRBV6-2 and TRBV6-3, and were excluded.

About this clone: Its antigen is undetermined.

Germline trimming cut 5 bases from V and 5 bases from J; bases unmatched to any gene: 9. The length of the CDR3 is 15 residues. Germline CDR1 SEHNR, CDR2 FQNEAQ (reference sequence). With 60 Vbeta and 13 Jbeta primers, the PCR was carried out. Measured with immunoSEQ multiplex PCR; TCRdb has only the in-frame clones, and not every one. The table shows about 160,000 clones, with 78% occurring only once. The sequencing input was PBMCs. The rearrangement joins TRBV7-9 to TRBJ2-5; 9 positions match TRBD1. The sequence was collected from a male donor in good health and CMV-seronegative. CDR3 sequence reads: CASSTRTGEGETQYF. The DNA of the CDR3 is TGTGCCAGCAGCACCCGGACAGGGGAGGGGGAGACCCAGTACTTC.